Below are 14 T cell receptor beta chains sequenced from a single sample in a study of blood T cell repertoires in COVID-19. Here immunoSEQ multiplex PCR was the method, and the copy in TCRdb shows in-frame clones only, minus some. The sample has 130,000 or so clones, around 83% seen once. Sequenced sample: peripheral blood. The receptors were sampled from a woman aged 55-69 years with acute or convalescent COVID-19.

V is TRBV15 and J is TRBJ2-5; 8 bases line up with TRBD1. The CDR3 consists of 15 residues. Germline V lookup: CDR1 LNHNV, CDR2 YYDKDF (reference sequence). V was clipped by 0 bases and J by 5 bases; unmatched bases: 5. The CDR3 DNA follows: TGTGCCACCAGCAGAGAGGGACGACAGGGGGAGACCCAGTACTTC. Translation: CATSREGRQGETQYF.

This sequence joins TRBV2 and TRBJ2-7; maybe TRBD1 (5 bases). Germline V gene data show CDR1 as SNHLY and CDR2 as FYNNEI. V dropped 5 bases and J dropped 0 bases, with 8 bases sitting between them. This CDR3 has 13 amino acids. CDR3: CASSLDISYEQYF. In nucleotides, the CDR3 is TGTGCCAGCAGTTTGGACATCTCCTACGAGCAGTACTTC.

The chain uses TRBV4-3 and TRBJ1-1; no definite D call. This CDR3 has 17 amino acids. Between the trimmed V and J ends, which lost 0 bases and 0 bases, there was a span of 14 bases. Looked up from germline, CDR1 is LGHNA and CDR2 is YSLEER. The CDR3 DNA reads TGCGCCAGCAGCCAAGATGGTCGGCCGGGTATGAACACTGAAGCTTTCTTT. Its translation: CASSQDGRPGMNTEAFF.

In regard to this clone: Other DNA sequences from this sample encode an identical CDR3 as well. The chain recombines TRBV27 with TRBJ2-7; TRBD2 matches 10 bases. Trimming took 4 bases from V and 4 from J; bases not matched to a gene: 7. The germline V gene has CDR1 MNHEY and CDR2 SMNVEV (reference sequence). The CDR3 is 15 amino acids. The CDR3 coding sequence is TGTGCCAGCAGTTCAACACTAGCGGGGTTGTACGAGCAGTACTTC. Protein: CASSSTLAGLYEQYF.

The rearrangement links TRBV5-1 to TRBJ1-5, with D maybe TRBD1 (6 bases). The CDR3 is made up of 15 amino acids. The V gene lost 4 bases and the J gene lost 2 bases, with 13 bases spanning the gap. Germline CDR1 reads SGHRS; CDR2 reads YFSETQ. CDR3 sequence reads: CASSPTDSRNQPQHF. Written as DNA, the CDR3 is TGCGCCAGCAGCCCGACGGACAGTCGCAATCAGCCCCAGCATTTT.

The rearrangement links TRBV9 to TRBJ1-3, with D possibly matching TRBD1 (5 bases). Germline CDR1 SGDLS, CDR2 YYNGEE. The CDR3 has 16 residues. Trimming removed 4 bases from V and 0 bases from J, with 14 bases in between. Here the CDR3 DNA reads TGTGCCAGCAGCCTTAGTACAGGTCCCTCTGGAAACACCATATATTTT. Its translation is CASSLSTGPSGNTIYF.

The chain recombines TRBV2 with TRBJ1-2, with D possibly TRBD1 on 5 matching bases. The CDR3 totals 14 residues. The germline gives CDR1 SNHLY, CDR2 FYNNEI. Trimming cost V 2 bases and J 3 bases, with 10 bases left between them. The DNA of the CDR3 is TGTGCCAGCAGTGAACAGGGAAGGGACTATGGCTACACCTTC. Translation gives CASSEQGRDYGYTF.

The chain carries TRBV19 and TRBJ2-3; D is undetermined. Deletions cut 6 bases from V and 1 base from J, with 14 bases between. The CDR3 spans 15 residues. Germline CDR1 reads LNHDA; CDR2 reads SQIVND (reference sequence). The CDR3 DNA sequence: TGTGCCAGTAGCCTAACCGTATCTGGCACAGATACGCAGTATTTT. This encodes CASSLTVSGTDTQYF.

The chain combines TRBV18 with TRBJ1-6, with 7 bases that match TRBD1. CDR1 KGHSH and CDR2 LQKENI come from the germline V gene. The V and J ends lost 6 bases and 0 bases, in that order; junction bases with no gene match: 5. The CDR3 runs 16 residues. The CDR3 region has the DNA TGTGCCAGCTCGCTGGACAGGAGCTCCTATAATTCACCCCTCCACTTT. This gives the protein CASSLDRSSYNSPLHF.

J is TRBJ1-5 and V is TRBV19, with 9 bases identical to TRBD1. This CDR3 is built from 17 residues. With 5 bases clipped from V and 4 bases from J, the junction kept 12 bases outside the gene matches. Germline V gives CDR1 LNHDA, CDR2 SQIVND (reference sequence). The CDR3 spells CASSFRTGARGNQPQHF. CDR3 bases: TGTGCCAGTAGTTTCAGGACAGGGGCGCGAGGTAATCAGCCCCAGCATTTT.

V is TRBV28 and J is TRBJ1-1; 9 bases are a match to TRBD1. Looked up from germline, CDR1 is MDHEN and CDR2 is SYDVKM. This CDR3 is 14 amino acids long. V shed 6 bases and J 5 bases; nucleotides not matched to a gene: 7. CDR3 sequence: CASSSGQGGTEAFF. The CDR3, as DNA: TGTGCCAGCAGCTCGGGACAGGGCGGGACTGAAGCTTTCTTT.

This clone has a single count. The V and J genes are TRBV18 and TRBJ1-2; 9 nucleotides align to TRBD1. The length of the CDR3 is 13 residues. The V gene's germline CDR1 is KGHSH and CDR2 LQKENI. Unmatched junction bases numbered 4, after V lost 3 bases and J lost 8 bases. The CDR3 DNA reads as TGTGCCAGCTCACCTGGGACAGGGAACGGCTACACCTTC. This sequence encodes CASSPGTGNGYTF.

V is TRBV2 and J is TRBJ2-5; D unclear. The germline V gene encodes CDR1 SNHLY and CDR2 FYNNEI. With 7 bases removed from V and 9 bases from J, the gap between germline ends came to 12 bases. This CDR3 spans 11 amino acids. Written as DNA, the CDR3 is TGTGCCAGCAACCTAGGAGATCCCCAGTACTTC. Its protein is CASNLGDPQYF.

The J gene is TRBJ2-3, the V gene TRBV2; 9 bases line up with TRBD2. Germline CDR1 reads SNHLY; CDR2 reads FYNNEI. Losses at the gene ends were 8 bases for V and 2 bases for J; bases not matched to a gene: 11. This CDR3 comprises 16 residues. The CDR3 DNA reads TGTGCCAGCTATAGTCCCCTAGCGGGGTTCACAGATACGCAGTATTTT. The encoded protein is CASYSPLAGFTDTQYF.